The sequence of this T cell receptor (beta chain) was determined in a study of immune characteristics of hereditary and idiopathic chronic pancreatitis. The CDR3 totals 18 residues. Germline V lookup: CDR1 MNHEY, CDR2 SMNVEV (reference sequence). The ends were cut back, 8 bases at V and 0 bases at J, with 24 bases in the middle. Total pancreatectomy with islet autotransplantation was the source of the chronic pancreatitis pancreas tissue. The protocol was immunoSEQ multiplex PCR, while the TCRdb copy is restricted to in-frame clones and leaves out a portion. This repertoire shows 1,500 to 2,000 clones, 65% to 75% found once; its top ten account for about 50%.

The sample comprised pancreas tissue with hereditary chronic pancreatitis. The TCR was taken from a human donor with chronic pancreatitis. This chain links TRBV27 with TRBJ2-3; D unclear. The chain's CDR3 is CASSFRTLPRSSTDTQYF. DNA of the CDR3: TGTGCCAGCTCCTTTAGAACGCTGCCACGGTCTAGCACAGATACGCAGTATTTT.